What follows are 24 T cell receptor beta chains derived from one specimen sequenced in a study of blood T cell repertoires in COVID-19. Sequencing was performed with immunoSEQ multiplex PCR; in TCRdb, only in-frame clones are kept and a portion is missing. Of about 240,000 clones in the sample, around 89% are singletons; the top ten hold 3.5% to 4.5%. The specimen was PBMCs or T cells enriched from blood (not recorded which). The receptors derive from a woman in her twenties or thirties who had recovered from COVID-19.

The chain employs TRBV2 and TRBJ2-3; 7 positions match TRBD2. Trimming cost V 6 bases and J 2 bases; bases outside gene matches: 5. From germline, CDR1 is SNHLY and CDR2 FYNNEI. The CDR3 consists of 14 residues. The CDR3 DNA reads TGTGCCAGCAGGGAGCGGGGTACCACAGATACGCAGTATTTT. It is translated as CASRERGTTDTQYF.

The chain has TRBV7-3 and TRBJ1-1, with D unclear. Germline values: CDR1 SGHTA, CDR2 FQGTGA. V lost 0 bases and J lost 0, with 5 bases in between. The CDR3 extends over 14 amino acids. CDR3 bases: TGTGCCAGCAGCTTAACTCCCATGAACACTGAAGCTTTCTTT. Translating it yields CASSLTPMNTEAFF.

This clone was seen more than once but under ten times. The CDR3 reads CASNRWTVDTEAFF. CDR3 in DNA: TGTGCCAGCAATCGGTGGACAGTCGACACTGAAGCTTTCTTT. V usage is TRBV19 and J usage is TRBJ1-1, with a tentative D call TRBD1 (6 bases). Germline CDR1 is LNHDA and CDR2 is SQIVND (reference sequence). The CDR3 spans 14 residues. Trimming took off 9 bases at V and 3 bases at J, with 17 bases between the two ends. Supplemented by reference TRBV19 and TRBJ1-1, the full variable domain reads DGGITQSPKYLFRKEGQNVTLSCEQNLNHDAMYWYRQDPGQGLRLIYYSQIVNDFQKGDIAEGYSVSREKKESFPLTVTSAQKNPTAFYLCASNRWTVDTEAFFGQGTRLTVV.

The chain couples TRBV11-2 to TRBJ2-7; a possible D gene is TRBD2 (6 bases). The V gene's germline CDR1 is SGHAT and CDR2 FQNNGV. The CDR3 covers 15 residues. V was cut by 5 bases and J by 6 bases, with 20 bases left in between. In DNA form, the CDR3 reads TGTGCCAGCAGCCGAACTAGCATCTTACCAGGCGAGCAGTACTTC. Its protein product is CASSRTSILPGEQYF.

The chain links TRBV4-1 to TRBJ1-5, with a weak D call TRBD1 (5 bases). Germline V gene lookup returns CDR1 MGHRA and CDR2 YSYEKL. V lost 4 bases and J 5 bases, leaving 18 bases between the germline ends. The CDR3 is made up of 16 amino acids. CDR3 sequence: CASSPRAGRIDQPQHF. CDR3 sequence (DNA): TGCGCCAGCAGCCCGCGCGCGGGGCGAATAGATCAGCCCCAGCATTTT.

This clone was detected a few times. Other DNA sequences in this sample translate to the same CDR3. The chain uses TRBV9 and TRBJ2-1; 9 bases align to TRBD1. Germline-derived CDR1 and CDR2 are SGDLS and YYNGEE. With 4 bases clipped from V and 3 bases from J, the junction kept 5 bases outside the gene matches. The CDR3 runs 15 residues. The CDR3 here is CASSLGQGNYNEQFF. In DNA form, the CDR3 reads TGTGCCAGCAGCTTGGGACAGGGAAACTACAATGAGCAGTTCTTC. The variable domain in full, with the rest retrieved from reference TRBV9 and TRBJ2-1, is DSGVTQTPKHLITATGQRVTLRCSPRSGDLSVYWYQQSLDQGLQFLIQYYNGEERAKGNILERFSAQQFPDLHSELNLSSLELGDSALYFCASSLGQGNYNEQFFGPGTRLTVL.

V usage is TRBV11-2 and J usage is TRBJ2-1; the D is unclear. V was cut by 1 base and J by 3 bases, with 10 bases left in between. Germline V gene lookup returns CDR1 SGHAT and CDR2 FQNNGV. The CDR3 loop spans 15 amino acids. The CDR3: CASSLGSRIYNEQFF. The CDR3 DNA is TGTGCCAGCAGCTTAGGATCCAGGATCTACAATGAGCAGTTCTTC.

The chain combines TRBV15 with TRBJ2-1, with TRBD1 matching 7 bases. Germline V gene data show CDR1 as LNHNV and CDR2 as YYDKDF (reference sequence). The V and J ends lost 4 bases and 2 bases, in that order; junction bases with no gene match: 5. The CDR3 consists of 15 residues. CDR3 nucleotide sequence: TGTGCCACCAGCATCCGTAGGGGGCCCTACAATGAGCAGTTCTTC. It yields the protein CATSIRRGPYNEQFF.

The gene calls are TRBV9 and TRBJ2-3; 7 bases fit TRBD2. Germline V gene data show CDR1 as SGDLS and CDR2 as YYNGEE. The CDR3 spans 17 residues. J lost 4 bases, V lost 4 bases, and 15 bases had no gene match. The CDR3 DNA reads TGTGCCAGCAGCAAAAGGAGTGGCGGGAGAGACTCAGATACGCAGTATTTT. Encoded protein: CASSKRSGGRDSDTQYF.

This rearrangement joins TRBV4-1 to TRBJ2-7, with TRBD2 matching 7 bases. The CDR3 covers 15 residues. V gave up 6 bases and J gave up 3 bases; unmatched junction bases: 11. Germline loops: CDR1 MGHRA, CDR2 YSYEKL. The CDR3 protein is CASRPSGGRSYEQYF. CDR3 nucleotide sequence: TGCGCCAGCAGGCCTAGCGGAGGAAGGAGCTACGAGCAGTACTTC.

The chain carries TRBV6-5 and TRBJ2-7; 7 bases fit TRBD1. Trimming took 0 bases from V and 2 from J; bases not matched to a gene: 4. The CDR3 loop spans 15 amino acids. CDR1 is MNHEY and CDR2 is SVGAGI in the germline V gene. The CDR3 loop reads CASSYSVGQTYEQYF. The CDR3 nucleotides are TGTGCCAGCAGTTACTCTGTGGGACAGACCTACGAGCAGTACTTC.

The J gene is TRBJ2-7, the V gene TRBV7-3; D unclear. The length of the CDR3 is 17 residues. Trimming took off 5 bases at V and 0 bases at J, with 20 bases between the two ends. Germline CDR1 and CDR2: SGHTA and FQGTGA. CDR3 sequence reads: CASSLTPYDDYSYEQYF. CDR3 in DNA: TGTGCCAGCAGCCTGACTCCCTACGATGATTACTCCTACGAGCAGTACTTC.

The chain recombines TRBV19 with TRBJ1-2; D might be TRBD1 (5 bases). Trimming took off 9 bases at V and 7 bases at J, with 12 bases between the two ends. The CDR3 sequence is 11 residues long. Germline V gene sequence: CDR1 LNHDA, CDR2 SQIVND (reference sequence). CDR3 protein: CASSQVAGYTF. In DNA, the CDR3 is TGTGCCAGCTCACAGGTTGCTGGCTACACCTTC.

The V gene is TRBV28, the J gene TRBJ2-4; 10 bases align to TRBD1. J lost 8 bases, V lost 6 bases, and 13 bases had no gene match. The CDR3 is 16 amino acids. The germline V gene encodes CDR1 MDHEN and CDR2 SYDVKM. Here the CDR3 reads CASRGPGQGLVDIQYF. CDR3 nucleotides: TGTGCCAGCAGAGGTCCGGGACAGGGGCTGGTGGACATTCAGTACTTC.

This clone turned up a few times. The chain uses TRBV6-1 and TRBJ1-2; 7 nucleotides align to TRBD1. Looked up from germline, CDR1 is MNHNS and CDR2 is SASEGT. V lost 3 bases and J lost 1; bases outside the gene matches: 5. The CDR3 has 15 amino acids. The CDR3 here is CASSEGDRDNYGYTF. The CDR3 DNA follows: TGTGCCAGCAGTGAGGGAGACAGGGATAACTATGGCTACACCTTC.

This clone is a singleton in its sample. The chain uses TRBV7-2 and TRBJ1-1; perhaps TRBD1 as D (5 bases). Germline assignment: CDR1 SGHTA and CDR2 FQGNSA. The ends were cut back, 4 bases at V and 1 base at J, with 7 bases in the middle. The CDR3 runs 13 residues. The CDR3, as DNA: TGTGCCAGCAGCTATGGACAGAACACTGAAGCTTTCTTT. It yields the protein CASSYGQNTEAFF. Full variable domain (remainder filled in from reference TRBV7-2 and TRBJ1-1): GAGVSQSPSNKVTEKGKDVELRCDPISGHTALYWYRQSLGQGLEFLIYFQGNSAPDKSGLPSDRFSAERTGGSVSTLTIQRTQQEDSAVYLCASSYGQNTEAFFGQGTRLTVV.

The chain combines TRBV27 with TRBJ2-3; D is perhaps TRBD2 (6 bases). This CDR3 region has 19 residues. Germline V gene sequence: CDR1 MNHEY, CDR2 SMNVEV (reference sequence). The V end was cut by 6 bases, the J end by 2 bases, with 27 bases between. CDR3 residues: CASRGRVAELGKLTDTQYF. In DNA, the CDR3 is TGTGCCAGCAGGGGCCGGGTAGCGGAGCTGGGGAAACTCACAGATACGCAGTATTTT.

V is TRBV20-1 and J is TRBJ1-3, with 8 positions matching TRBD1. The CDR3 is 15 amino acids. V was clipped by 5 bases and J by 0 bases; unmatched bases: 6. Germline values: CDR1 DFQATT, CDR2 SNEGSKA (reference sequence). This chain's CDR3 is CSARGTGNSGNTIYF. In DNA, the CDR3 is TGCAGTGCTCGTGGGACAGGAAACTCTGGAAACACCATATATTTT.

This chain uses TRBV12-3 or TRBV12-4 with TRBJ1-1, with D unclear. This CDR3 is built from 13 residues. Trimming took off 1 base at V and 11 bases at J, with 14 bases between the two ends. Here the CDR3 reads CASSLGVRTRAFF. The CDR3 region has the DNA TGTGCCAGCAGTTTAGGGGTCCGGACTCGGGCTTTCTTT.

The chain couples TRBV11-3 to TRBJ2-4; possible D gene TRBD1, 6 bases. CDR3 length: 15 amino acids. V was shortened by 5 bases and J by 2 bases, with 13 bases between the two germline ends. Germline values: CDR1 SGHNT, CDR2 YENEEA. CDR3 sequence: CASSDSGATKNIQYF. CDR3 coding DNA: TGTGCCAGCAGCGACTCAGGGGCGACCAAAAACATTCAGTACTTC.

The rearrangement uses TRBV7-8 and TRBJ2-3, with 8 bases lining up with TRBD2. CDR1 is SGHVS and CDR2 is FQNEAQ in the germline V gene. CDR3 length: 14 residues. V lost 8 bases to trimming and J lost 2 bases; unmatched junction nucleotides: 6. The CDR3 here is CASRTSRYTDTQYF. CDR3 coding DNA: TGTGCCAGCCGGACTAGCAGATACACAGATACGCAGTATTTT.

The CDR3, as DNA: TGTGCCACCAGCAGAGACGGGGCGGGAGGAAACATTCAGTACTTC. It is translated as CATSRDGAGGNIQYF. The chain recombines TRBV15 with TRBJ2-4, with 8 bases lining up with TRBD2. Per germline, CDR1 LNHNV and CDR2 YYDKDF (reference sequence). The trim removed 0 bases at V and 6 bases at J, leaving 4 bases unmatched. The CDR3 consists of 15 residues.

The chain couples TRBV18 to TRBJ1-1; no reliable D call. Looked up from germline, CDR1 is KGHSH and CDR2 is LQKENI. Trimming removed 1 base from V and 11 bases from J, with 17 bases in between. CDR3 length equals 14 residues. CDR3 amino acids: CASSPRRGPSTAFF. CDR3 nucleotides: TGTGCCAGCTCACCACGACGGGGTCCCTCGACCGCTTTCTTT.

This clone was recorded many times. In DNA, the CDR3 is TGTGCCATCAGTGAGAAGTGGACTAGCGGGAGTGGGTCCTACGAGCAGTACTTC. The encoded protein is CAISEKWTSGSGSYEQYF. The chain carries TRBV10-3 and TRBJ2-7; 13 bases are a match to TRBD2. From germline, CDR1 is ENHRY and CDR2 SYGVKD. The CDR3 has 18 residues. V lost 2 bases, J lost 1 base, and 8 bases stayed unmatched.